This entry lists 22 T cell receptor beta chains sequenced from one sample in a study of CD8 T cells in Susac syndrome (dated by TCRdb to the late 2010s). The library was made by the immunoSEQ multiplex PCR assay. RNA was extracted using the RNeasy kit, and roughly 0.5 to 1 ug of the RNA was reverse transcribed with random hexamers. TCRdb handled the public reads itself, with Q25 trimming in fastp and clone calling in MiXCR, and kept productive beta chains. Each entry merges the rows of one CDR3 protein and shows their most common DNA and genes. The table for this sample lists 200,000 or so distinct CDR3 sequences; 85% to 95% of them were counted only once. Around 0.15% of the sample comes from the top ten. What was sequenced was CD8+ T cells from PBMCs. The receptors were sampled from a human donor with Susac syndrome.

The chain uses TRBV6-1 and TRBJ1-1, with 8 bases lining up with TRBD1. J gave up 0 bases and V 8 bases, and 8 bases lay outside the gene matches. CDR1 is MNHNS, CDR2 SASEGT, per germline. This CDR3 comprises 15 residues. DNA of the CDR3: TGTGCCAGCTTGGACAGGGTTGGGATGAACACTGAAGCTTTCTTT. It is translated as CASLDRVGMNTEAFF.

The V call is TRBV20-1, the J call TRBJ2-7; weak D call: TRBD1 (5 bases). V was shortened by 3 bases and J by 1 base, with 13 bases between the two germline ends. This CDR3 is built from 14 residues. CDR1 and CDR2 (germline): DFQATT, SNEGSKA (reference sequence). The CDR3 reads CSASSGRASYEQYF. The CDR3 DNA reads TGCAGTGCTAGCTCGGGCAGGGCTTCCTACGAGCAGTACTTC.

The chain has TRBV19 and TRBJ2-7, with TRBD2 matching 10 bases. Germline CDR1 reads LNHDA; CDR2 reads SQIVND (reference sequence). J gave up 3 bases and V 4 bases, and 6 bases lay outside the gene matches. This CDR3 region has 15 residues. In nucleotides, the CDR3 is TGTGCCAGTAGTACCAAACGGACTAGCGGCTACGAGCAGTACTTC. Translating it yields CASSTKRTSGYEQYF.

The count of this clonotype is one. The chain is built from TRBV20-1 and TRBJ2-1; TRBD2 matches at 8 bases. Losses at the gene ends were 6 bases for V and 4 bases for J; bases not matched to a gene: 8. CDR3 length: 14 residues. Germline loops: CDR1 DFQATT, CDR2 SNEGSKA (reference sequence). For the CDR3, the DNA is TGCAGTGCCAGGACGACTAGCGTTTACAATGAGCAGTTCTTC. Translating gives CSARTTSVYNEQFF.

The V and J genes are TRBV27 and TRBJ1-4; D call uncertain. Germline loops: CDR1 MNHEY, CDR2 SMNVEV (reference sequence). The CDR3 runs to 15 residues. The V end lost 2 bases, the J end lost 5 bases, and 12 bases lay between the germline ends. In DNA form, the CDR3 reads TGTGCCAGCAGTTTAGGGAGGGAAGGGAATGAAAAACTGTTTTTT. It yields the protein CASSLGREGNEKLFF.

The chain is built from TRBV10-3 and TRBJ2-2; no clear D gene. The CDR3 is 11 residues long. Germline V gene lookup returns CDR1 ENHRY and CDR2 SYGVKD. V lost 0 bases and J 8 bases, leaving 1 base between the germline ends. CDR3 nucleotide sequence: TGTGCCATCAGTGAGTCAGGGGAGCTGTTTTTT. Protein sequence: CAISESGELFF.

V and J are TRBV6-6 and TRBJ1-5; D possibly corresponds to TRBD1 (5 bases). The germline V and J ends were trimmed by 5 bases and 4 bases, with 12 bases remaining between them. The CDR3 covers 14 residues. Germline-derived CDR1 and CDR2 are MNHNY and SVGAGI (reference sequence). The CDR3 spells CASSQASGNQPQHF. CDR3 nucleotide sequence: TGTGCCAGCAGTCAAGCTTCAGGGAATCAGCCCCAGCATTTT.

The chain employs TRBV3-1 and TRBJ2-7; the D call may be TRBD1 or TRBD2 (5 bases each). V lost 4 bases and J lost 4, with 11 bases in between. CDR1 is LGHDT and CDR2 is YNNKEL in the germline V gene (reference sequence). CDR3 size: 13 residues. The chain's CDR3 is CASSPGPGYEQYF. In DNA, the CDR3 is TGTGCCAGCAGCCCAGGGCCGGGGTACGAGCAGTACTTC.

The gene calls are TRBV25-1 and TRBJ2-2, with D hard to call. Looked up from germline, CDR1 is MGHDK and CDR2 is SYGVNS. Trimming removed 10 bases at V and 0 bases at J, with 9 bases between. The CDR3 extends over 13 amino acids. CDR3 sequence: CAIGETNTGELFF. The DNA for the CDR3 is TGTGCCATCGGAGAGACGAACACCGGGGAGCTGTTTTTT.

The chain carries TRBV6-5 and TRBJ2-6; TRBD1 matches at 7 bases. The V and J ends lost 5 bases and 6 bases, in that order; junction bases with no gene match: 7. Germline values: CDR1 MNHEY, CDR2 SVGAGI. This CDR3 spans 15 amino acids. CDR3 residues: CASSRGDSKANVLTF. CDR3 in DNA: TGTGCCAGCAGTCGAGGGGACAGTAAGGCCAACGTCCTGACTTTC.

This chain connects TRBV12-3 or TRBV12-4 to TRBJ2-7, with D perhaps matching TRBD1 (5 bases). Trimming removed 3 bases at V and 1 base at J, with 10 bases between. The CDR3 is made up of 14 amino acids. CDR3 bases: TGTGCCAGCAGTTTTTCAGGGCGTTCCTACGAGCAGTACTTC. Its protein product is CASSFSGRSYEQYF.

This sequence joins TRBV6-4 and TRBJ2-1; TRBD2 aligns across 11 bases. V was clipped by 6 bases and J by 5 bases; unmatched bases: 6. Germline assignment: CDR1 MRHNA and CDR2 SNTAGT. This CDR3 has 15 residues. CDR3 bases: TGTGCCAGCAGCATAGCGGGAGGGCCGAACAATGAGCAGTTCTTC. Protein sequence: CASSIAGGPNNEQFF.

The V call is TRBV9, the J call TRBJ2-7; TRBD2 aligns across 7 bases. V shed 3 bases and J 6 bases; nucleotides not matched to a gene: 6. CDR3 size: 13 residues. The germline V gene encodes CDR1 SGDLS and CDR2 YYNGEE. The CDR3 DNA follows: TGTGCCAGCAGCGAGACGACTAGCCGCGAGCAGTACTTC. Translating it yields CASSETTSREQYF.

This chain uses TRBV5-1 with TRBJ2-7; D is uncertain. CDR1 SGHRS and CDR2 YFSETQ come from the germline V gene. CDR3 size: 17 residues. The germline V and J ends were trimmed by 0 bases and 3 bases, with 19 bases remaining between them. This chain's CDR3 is CASSLVSGESYLYEQYF. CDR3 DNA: TGCGCCAGCAGCTTGGTTTCAGGAGAAAGTTATCTCTACGAGCAGTACTTC.

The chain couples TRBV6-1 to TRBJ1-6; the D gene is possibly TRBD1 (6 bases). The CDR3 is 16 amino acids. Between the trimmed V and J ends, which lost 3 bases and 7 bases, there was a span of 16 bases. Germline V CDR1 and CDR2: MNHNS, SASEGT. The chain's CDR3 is CASSESVRGFNSPLHF. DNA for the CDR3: TGTGCCAGCAGTGAGTCCGTCAGGGGATTCAATTCACCCCTCCACTTT.

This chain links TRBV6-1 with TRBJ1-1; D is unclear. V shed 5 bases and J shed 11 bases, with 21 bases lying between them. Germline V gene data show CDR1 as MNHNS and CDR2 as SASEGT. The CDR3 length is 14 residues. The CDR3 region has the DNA TGTGCCAGCAGTAATTTGGGAGTGGGCAGGTGGGCTTTCTTT. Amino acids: CASSNLGVGRWAFF.

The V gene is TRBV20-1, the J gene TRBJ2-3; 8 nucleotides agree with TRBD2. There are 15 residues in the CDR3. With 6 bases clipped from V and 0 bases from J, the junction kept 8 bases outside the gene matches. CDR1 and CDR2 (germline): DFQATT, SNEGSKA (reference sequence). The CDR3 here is CSAADSGISTDTQYF. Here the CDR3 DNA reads TGCAGTGCCGCTGATAGCGGGATTAGCACAGATACGCAGTATTTT.

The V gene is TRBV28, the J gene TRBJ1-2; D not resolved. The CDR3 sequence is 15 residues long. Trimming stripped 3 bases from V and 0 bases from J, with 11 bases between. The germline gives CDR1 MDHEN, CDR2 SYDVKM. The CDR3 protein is CASSFPGITNYGYTF. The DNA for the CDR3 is TGTGCCAGCAGTTTTCCCGGGATAACTAACTATGGCTACACCTTC.

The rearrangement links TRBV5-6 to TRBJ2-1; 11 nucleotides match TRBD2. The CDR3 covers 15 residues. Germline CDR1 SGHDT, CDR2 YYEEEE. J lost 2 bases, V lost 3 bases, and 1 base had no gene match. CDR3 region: CASSWGLAAYNEQFF. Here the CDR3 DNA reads TGTGCCAGCAGCTGGGGACTAGCGGCCTACAATGAGCAGTTCTTC.

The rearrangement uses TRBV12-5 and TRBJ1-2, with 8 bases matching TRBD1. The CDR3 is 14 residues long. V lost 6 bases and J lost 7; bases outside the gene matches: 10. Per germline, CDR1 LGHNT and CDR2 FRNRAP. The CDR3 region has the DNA TGTGCTAGTGGAGCGGACAGGGTGACCGCTGGCTACACCTTC. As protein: CASGADRVTAGYTF.

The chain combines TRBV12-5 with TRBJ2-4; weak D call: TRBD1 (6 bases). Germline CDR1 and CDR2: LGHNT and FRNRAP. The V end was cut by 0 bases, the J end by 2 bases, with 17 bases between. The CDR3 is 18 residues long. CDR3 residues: CASGLVSQGNGTKNIQYF. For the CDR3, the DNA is TGTGCTAGTGGTTTGGTATCACAGGGAAATGGGACCAAAAACATTCAGTACTTC.

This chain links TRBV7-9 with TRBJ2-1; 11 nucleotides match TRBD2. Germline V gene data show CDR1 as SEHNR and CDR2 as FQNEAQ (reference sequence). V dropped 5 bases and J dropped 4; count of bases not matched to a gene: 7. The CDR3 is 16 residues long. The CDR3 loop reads CASSPGLAGRYNEQFF. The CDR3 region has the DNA TGTGCCAGCAGCCCCGGACTAGCGGGCAGATACAATGAGCAGTTCTTC.